This T cell receptor beta chain was retrieved from a study of shared clonotypes between healthy human individuals. General study results and limits: Few donors restricted represented genetic and exposure-history diversity. Naive subsets generally had larger estimated richness than memory subsets. Rarefaction exposed incomplete sorted-subset sequencing despite large depth.

Looked up from germline, CDR1 is SGDLS and CDR2 is YYNGEE. The CDR3 length is 13 residues. Trimming cost V 7 bases and J 6 bases, with 15 bases left between them. Naive CD8 cells lacked CD45RO and underwent positive selection for CCR7, leaving out terminally differentiated effector memory CD45RA+ cells. Worth noting for this clone: Antigen: not known.

Only in-frame clones appear in the TCRdb table, and some are missing; sequencing was by immunoSEQ multiplex PCR. The sample consists of approximately 2,000,000 clones, about 93% of them appearing once. The receptor's source is a man between 18 and 35 years old in good health. Some clones in this sample may be carry-over from other donors' samples. The V and J genes are TRBV9 and TRBJ2-3; D perhaps matches TRBD2 (6 bases). The sequencing sample was made of naive CD8+ T cells from PBMCs. The CDR3 region is CASGSVGGDTQYF. The CDR3 DNA reads TGTGCCAGCGGTTCGGTTGGAGGGGATACGCAGTATTTT.